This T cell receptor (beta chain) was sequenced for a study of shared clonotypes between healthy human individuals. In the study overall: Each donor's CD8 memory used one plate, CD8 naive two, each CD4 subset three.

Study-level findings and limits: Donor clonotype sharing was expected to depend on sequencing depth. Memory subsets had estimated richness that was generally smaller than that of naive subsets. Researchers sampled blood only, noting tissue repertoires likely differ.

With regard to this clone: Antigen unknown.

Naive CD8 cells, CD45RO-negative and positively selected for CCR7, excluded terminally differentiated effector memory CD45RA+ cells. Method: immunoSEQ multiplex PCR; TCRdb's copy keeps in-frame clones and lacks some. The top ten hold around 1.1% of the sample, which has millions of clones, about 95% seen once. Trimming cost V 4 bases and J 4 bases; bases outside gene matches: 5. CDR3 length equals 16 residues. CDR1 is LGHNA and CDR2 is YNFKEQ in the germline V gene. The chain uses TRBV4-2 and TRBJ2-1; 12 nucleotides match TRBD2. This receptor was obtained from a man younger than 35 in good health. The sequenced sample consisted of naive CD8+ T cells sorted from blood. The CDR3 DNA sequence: TGTGCCAGCAGCCTCCCCGGACTAGCGGGGTACAATGAGCAGTTCTTC. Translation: CASSLPGLAGYNEQFF.